This entry features one T cell receptor (beta chain) sequence. This entry belongs to a study of blood T cell repertoires in COVID-19. Trimming took off 4 bases at V and 5 bases at J, with 23 bases between the two ends. This CDR3 is 17 amino acids long. CDR1 and CDR2 (germline): KGHSH, LQKENI. In the authors' workflow: Amplification of reference gene primers was used by the study to estimate nucleated cell counts. Clones were sequenced by immunoSEQ multiplex PCR, and TCRdb holds only the in-frame ones, with some missing. For V, J and clone size, that table is used; D and trimming come from the DNA. The repertoire includes some 150,000 clones, approximately 80% of them detected once, and around 1.5% sits in the top ten.

V and J are TRBV18 and TRBJ1-2; D possibly corresponds to TRBD1 (5 bases). The sample taken for sequencing was peripheral blood. The TCR was taken from a human donor in a cohort sampled during active COVID-19. CDR3 loop: CASSLGPPVGVDYGYTF. CDR3 nucleotide sequence: TGTGCCAGCTCACTTGGACCTCCGGTAGGGGTGGATTATGGCTACACCTTC. Supplemented by reference TRBV18 and TRBJ1-2, the full variable domain reads NAGVMQNPRHLVRRRGQEARLRCSPMKGHSHVYWYRQLPEEGLKFMVYLQKENIIDESGMPKERFSAEFPKEGPSILRIQQVVRGDSAAYFCASSLGPPVGVDYGYTFGSGTRLTVV.